This T cell receptor (beta chain) came from a study of beta chain features in type 1 diabetes. About the study: Patients looked much like healthy donors when it came to age, gender and cell yields.

V lost 0 bases, J lost 6 bases, and 2 bases stayed unmatched. Germline V lookup: CDR1 LGHNA, CDR2 YSLEER. CDR3 length equals 15 residues. A note on this clone: As yet, its antigen is unknown.

Donors underwent one heparinised blood draw, roughly 110 mL on average. Staining for CD45RO/CCR7/CD25/CD127/CD95/CD27 allowed sorting of CD4+ naive, central memory, regulatory and stem cell-like memory cells. The authors reverse transcribed all of the isolated RNA, so sequencing captured expressed TCRB transcripts. Measured with immunoSEQ multiplex PCR; TCRdb has only the in-frame clones, and not every one. The repertoire includes a few hundred thousand clones, roughly 31% of them detected once, and 0.05% to 0.065% sits in the top ten. Whole-study results and caveats: Diminished insertions and augmented deletions at VDJ junctions characterized type 1 diabetes patients.

This receptor was taken from a man aged 18 to 29 in good health. The rearrangement uses TRBV4-3 and TRBJ2-1; TRBD2 aligns across 10 bases. Sequencing used naive CD4+ T cells from blood. CDR3 DNA: TGCGCCAGCAGCCAAGACAGCGGGAGGGTCAATGAGCAGTTCTTC. Amino acids: CASSQDSGRVNEQFF.